The 27 T cell receptor beta chains given below trace back to one sample, sequenced in a study of OX40 agonist ivuxolimab in advanced cancers. Profiling relied on immunoSEQ multiplex PCR, and the TCRdb table lists in-frame clones only, not all of them. Of over 55,000 clones in the sample, 90% to 95% are singletons; the top ten hold 2% to 2.5%. The material was CD4+ or CD8+ T cells sorted from blood, obtained in a trial of the OX40 agonist ivuxolimab. The receptors stem from an adult with an advanced solid tumor such as melanoma, head and neck, liver or kidney cancer.

The chain employs TRBV10-3 and TRBJ1-1, with D maybe TRBD1 (5 bases). The germline gives CDR1 ENHRY, CDR2 SYGVKD. The CDR3 covers 16 residues. The ends were cut back, 5 bases at V and 0 bases at J, with 16 bases in the middle. The CDR3 DNA is TGTGCCATCAGTCCAACAAGGACGGACATGAACACTGAAGCTTTCTTT. Translated: CAISPTRTDMNTEAFF.

V is TRBV11-3 and J is TRBJ2-3, with TRBD2 matching over 10 bases. J was trimmed by 4 bases and V by 1 base; bases with no gene match: 5. The CDR3 runs to 16 residues. Germline CDR1 SGHNT, CDR2 YENEEA. CDR3 in amino acids: CASSLGASGSPDTQYF. CDR3 sequence (DNA): TGTGCCAGCAGCTTAGGGGCTAGCGGGAGCCCAGATACGCAGTATTTT.

The V and J genes are TRBV30 and TRBJ2-5, with 15 bases aligning to TRBD2. The J segment lost 5 bases and the V segment lost 5 bases, leaving 6 bases of the junction unmatched. The CDR3 is 15 residues long. CDR1 and CDR2 (germline): GTSNPN, SVGIG (reference sequence). The CDR3 DNA is TGTGCCTGGGGGACTAGCGGGGGGTATGCGGAGACCCAGTACTTC. As protein: CAWGTSGGYAETQYF.

The rearrangement links TRBV28 to TRBJ1-2; the D gene is possibly TRBD1 (6 bases). Germline lookup yields CDR1 MDHEN and CDR2 SYDVKM. V was trimmed by 9 bases and J by 4 bases, leaving 18 bases between them. The CDR3 is 14 residues long. CDR3 loop: CASLEGRGGYGYTF. The CDR3 DNA reads as TGTGCCAGTTTAGAAGGCAGGGGTGGCTATGGCTACACCTTC.

Comments on this clone: A junction end diverges from the germline sequence, so it may reflect a read error. The chain couples TRBV7-8 to TRBJ1-5, with D tentatively TRBD1 (5 bases). The V gene's germline CDR1 is SGHVS and CDR2 FQNEAQ. This CDR3 contains 16 residues. CDR3 in amino acids: CASTLSGGISNQPQHF. The CDR3 nucleotides are TGTGCCAGCACCTTATCTGGGGGGATTAGCAATCAGCCCCAGCATTTT.

The chain uses TRBV7-9 and TRBJ2-1, with TRBD2 as a possible D gene (6 bases). V dropped 2 bases and J dropped 2 bases, with 7 bases sitting between them. The CDR3 extends over 14 amino acids. Germline values: CDR1 SEHNR, CDR2 FQNEAQ (reference sequence). The CDR3 reads CASSLSSAYNEQFF. CDR3 sequence (DNA): TGTGCCAGCAGCTTATCTAGCGCCTACAATGAGCAGTTCTTC.

The chain links TRBV4-1 to TRBJ2-7; D is possibly TRBD2 (6 bases). The V gene lost 3 bases and the J gene lost 0 bases, with 12 bases spanning the gap. This CDR3 region has 15 residues. The germline gives CDR1 MGHRA, CDR2 YSYEKL. The CDR3 bases are TGCGCCAGCAGCCACAGGGACTTTTCCTCCTACGAGCAGTACTTC. Amino acids: CASSHRDFSSYEQYF.

The chain employs TRBV19 and TRBJ1-5; the D gene is possibly TRBD1 (5 bases). V was shortened by 3 bases and J by 7 bases, with 13 bases between the two germline ends. This CDR3 comprises 14 residues. The germline CDR1 and CDR2 sequences are LNHDA and SQIVND (reference sequence). CDR3 residues: CASSISAGWQPQHF. CDR3 sequence (DNA): TGTGCCAGTAGTATTTCGGCAGGGTGGCAGCCCCAGCATTTT.

V is TRBV28 and J is TRBJ1-4; a possible D gene is TRBD1 (5 bases). The V gene lost 6 bases and the J gene lost 7 bases, with 21 bases spanning the gap. The CDR3 sequence is 16 residues long. Germline V gene sequence: CDR1 MDHEN, CDR2 SYDVKM. CDR3 nucleotide sequence: TGTGCCAGCAGCATCCAACCCCGGGACGGACTTGAAAAACTGTTTTTT. This codes for CASSIQPRDGLEKLFF. The complete variable domain, with remaining parts taken from reference TRBV28 and TRBJ1-4, reads DVKVTQSSRYLVKRTGEKVFLECVQDMDHENMFWYRQDPGLGLRLIYFSYDVKMKEKGDIPEGYSVSREKKERFSLILESASTNQTSMYLCASSIQPRDGLEKLFFGSGTQLSVL.

The V gene is TRBV5-1, the J gene TRBJ2-3, with a possible D match to TRBD2 (6 bases). CDR1 is SGHRS, CDR2 YFSETQ, per germline. This CDR3 region has 14 residues. V was pared by 4 bases and J by 6 bases, with 15 bases between. Here the CDR3 DNA reads TGCGCCAGCAGCCTGGGACTCCGGTTGGATACGCAGTATTTT. It codes for CASSLGLRLDTQYF.

This chain links TRBV19 with TRBJ1-5, with TRBD1 identical over 9 bases. This CDR3 region has 16 residues. V was clipped by 4 bases and J by 2 bases; unmatched bases: 6. From germline, CDR1 is LNHDA and CDR2 SQIVND (reference sequence). CDR3 sequence reads: CASSTPRTGGNQPQHF. The CDR3 nucleotides are TGTGCCAGTAGTACCCCTCGGACAGGGGGCAATCAGCCCCAGCATTTT.

The chain has TRBV30 and TRBJ2-7, with a possible D match to TRBD2 (5 bases). CDR3 length: 13 amino acids. V was cut by 3 bases and J by 3 bases, with 12 bases left in between. In germline, CDR1 is GTSNPN, CDR2 SVGIG (reference sequence). The CDR3 coding sequence is TGTGCCTGGAGCCAATCGGGATTCTACGAGCAGTACTTC. Its protein is CAWSQSGFYEQYF.

The CDR3 DNA sequence: TGTGCCAGCAGCGTCGGGACAGGGGGCGCGGAGACCCAGTACTTC. Amino acid sequence: CASSVGTGGAETQYF. This chain links TRBV9 with TRBJ2-5; the match to TRBD1 covers 12 bases. V lost 2 bases, J lost 5 bases, and 4 bases stayed unmatched. The CDR3 contains 15 residues. Germline CDR1 SGDLS, CDR2 YYNGEE.

This chain connects TRBV28 to TRBJ1-5; D is ambiguous. V lost 2 bases and J 6 bases, leaving 5 bases between the germline ends. Germline V gene sequence: CDR1 MDHEN, CDR2 SYDVKM. This CDR3 has 12 amino acids. The CDR3: CASSLRPQPQHF. The CDR3 nucleotides read TGTGCCAGCAGTTTACGGCCTCAGCCCCAGCATTTT.

This clone was seen just once. V and J are TRBV28 and TRBJ1-1, with a possible D match to TRBD1 (5 bases). This CDR3 has 16 amino acids. CDR1 and CDR2 (germline): MDHEN, SYDVKM. Deletions cut 7 bases from V and 1 base from J, with 19 bases between. For the CDR3, the DNA is TGTGCCAGCATTCCATGGGGGGAAAATCGGAACACTGAAGCTTTCTTT. It specifies CASIPWGENRNTEAFF.

This chain uses TRBV10-3 with TRBJ2-1; perhaps TRBD1 as D (6 bases). The V gene's germline CDR1 is ENHRY and CDR2 SYGVKD. The CDR3 runs 16 residues. Deletions cut 0 bases from V and 0 bases from J, with 9 bases between. The CDR3 nucleotides read TGTGCCATCAGTGAGTCGGTACAGGGCTCCTACAATGAGCAGTTCTTC. Protein: CAISESVQGSYNEQFF.

This chain uses TRBV19 with TRBJ2-5; 10 nucleotides agree with TRBD2. The V gene's germline CDR1 is LNHDA and CDR2 SQIVND (reference sequence). The ends lost 6 bases at V and 2 bases at J; junction bases unmatched: 6. The CDR3 spans 15 residues. The CDR3 protein is CASRPSGGVQETQYF. CDR3 sequence (DNA): TGTGCCAGTAGGCCTAGCGGGGGAGTACAAGAGACCCAGTACTTC.

The V call is TRBV27, the J call TRBJ1-2; D is ambiguous. The CDR3 covers 13 residues. Trimming took 5 bases from V and 5 from J, leaving 12 bases between them. CDR1 MNHEY and CDR2 SMNVEV come from the germline V gene (reference sequence). CDR3 in amino acids: CASSPSREYGYTF. The CDR3 coding sequence is TGTGCCAGCAGTCCGTCCCGGGAGTATGGCTACACCTTC.

V and J are TRBV28 and TRBJ2-3; D is possibly TRBD1 or TRBD2 (5 bases each). The V gene's germline CDR1 is MDHEN and CDR2 SYDVKM. The V gene lost 4 bases and the J gene lost 0 bases, with 14 bases spanning the gap. The CDR3 spans 16 residues. The CDR3 DNA reads TGTGCCAGCAGTTCACCTCCGGGACCAAGCACAGATACGCAGTATTTT. It codes for CASSSPPGPSTDTQYF.

The chain employs TRBV9 and TRBJ2-5; D gene unclear. Trimming pared 0 bases from V and 4 bases from J, leaving 10 bases between. The CDR3 runs 14 residues. Germline lookup yields CDR1 SGDLS and CDR2 YYNGEE. This CDR3 reads CASSVAEGPETQYF. CDR3 DNA sequence: TGTGCCAGCAGCGTAGCGGAAGGACCAGAGACCCAGTACTTC.

V usage is TRBV27 and J usage is TRBJ2-1; 11 bases are shared with TRBD2. Germline V lookup: CDR1 MNHEY, CDR2 SMNVEV (reference sequence). This CDR3 has 16 amino acids. V lost 2 bases to trimming and J lost 5 bases; unmatched junction nucleotides: 5. The CDR3 region is CASSLRGTSGNNEQFF. In nucleotides, the CDR3 is TGTGCCAGCAGTTTAAGGGGGACTAGCGGAAACAATGAGCAGTTCTTC.

This clone was found a few times. The chain combines TRBV7-2 with TRBJ2-1, with TRBD2 as a possible D gene (6 bases). The CDR3 length is 16 residues. Germline CDR1 and CDR2: SGHTA and FQGNSA. V was trimmed by 5 bases and J by 9 bases, leaving 23 bases between them. Here the CDR3 DNA reads TGTGCCAGCAGCACCTCGGTCGGGGGATCGTGGGGTGAGCAGTTCTTC. It yields the protein CASSTSVGGSWGEQFF.

This clone was detected only once. V is TRBV4-1 and J is TRBJ2-7; a weak D match, TRBD2 (5 bases). Germline CDR1 MGHRA, CDR2 YSYEKL. The CDR3 covers 16 residues. The V and J ends lost 3 bases and 4 bases respectively, with 19 bases between them. The DNA for the CDR3 is TGCGCCAGCAGCCAGGCTAGCTATGGGGTGGGGTACGAGCAGTACTTC. This sequence encodes CASSQASYGVGYEQYF.

The chain carries TRBV28 and TRBJ1-5; a weak D match, TRBD1 (5 bases). The germline V gene has CDR1 MDHEN and CDR2 SYDVKM. Trimming stripped 8 bases from V and 3 bases from J, with 17 bases between. CDR3 length: 15 amino acids. CDR3 DNA: TGTGCCAGCTCTTCTAGACAGTCCGTCAATCAGCCCCAGCATTTT. It codes for CASSSRQSVNQPQHF.

The chain carries TRBV19 and TRBJ1-2; 9 bases fit TRBD1. V lost 3 bases and J lost 4; bases outside the gene matches: 9. CDR1 and CDR2 (germline): LNHDA, SQIVND (reference sequence). This CDR3 is 16 amino acids long. The CDR3: CASSIRTGVHSYGYTF. DNA for the CDR3: TGTGCCAGTAGTATCCGGACAGGGGTGCATAGCTATGGCTACACCTTC.

The chain recombines TRBV30 with TRBJ1-3; the D gene is possibly TRBD1 (5 bases). This CDR3 spans 13 amino acids. The germline V and J ends were trimmed by 1 base and 4 bases, with 8 bases remaining between them. Germline V gene lookup returns CDR1 GTSNPN and CDR2 SVGIG (reference sequence). The CDR3 region is CAWSAGGGNTIYF. The CDR3 coding sequence is TGTGCCTGGAGTGCCGGGGGAGGAAACACCATATATTTT.

This clone appeared a few times. The chain has TRBV2 and TRBJ1-2; D is ambiguous. Germline-derived CDR1 and CDR2 are SNHLY and FYNNEI. The CDR3 is made up of 14 amino acids. With 2 bases removed from V and 5 bases from J, the gap between germline ends came to 12 bases. As DNA, the CDR3 is TGTGCCAGCAGTGAATGGGCAGGAGAGTATGGCTACACCTTC. Translated: CASSEWAGEYGYTF.